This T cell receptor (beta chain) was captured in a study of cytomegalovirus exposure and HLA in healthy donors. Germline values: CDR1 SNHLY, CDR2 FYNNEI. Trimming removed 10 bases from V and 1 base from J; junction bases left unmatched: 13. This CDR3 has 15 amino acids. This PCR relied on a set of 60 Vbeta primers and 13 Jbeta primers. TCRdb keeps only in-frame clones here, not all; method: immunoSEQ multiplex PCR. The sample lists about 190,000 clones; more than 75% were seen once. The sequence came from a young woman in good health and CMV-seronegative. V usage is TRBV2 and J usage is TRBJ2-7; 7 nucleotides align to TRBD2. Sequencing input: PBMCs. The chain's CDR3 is CATTDPGGISYEQYF. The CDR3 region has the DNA TGTGCCACCACAGACCCGGGGGGAATATCCTACGAGCAGTACTTC.